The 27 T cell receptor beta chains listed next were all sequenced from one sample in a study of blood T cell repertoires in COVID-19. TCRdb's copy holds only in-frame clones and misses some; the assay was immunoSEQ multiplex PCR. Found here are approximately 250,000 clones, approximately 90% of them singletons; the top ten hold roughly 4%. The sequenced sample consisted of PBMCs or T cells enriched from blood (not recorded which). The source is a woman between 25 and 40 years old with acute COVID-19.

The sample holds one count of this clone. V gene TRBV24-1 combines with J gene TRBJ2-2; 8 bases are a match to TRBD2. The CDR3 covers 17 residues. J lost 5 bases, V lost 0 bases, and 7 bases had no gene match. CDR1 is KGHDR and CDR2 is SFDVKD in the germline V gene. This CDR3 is CATSDLGRAGDTGELFF. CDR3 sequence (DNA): TGTGCCACCAGTGATTTGGGACGAGCGGGAGATACCGGGGAGCTGTTTTTT.

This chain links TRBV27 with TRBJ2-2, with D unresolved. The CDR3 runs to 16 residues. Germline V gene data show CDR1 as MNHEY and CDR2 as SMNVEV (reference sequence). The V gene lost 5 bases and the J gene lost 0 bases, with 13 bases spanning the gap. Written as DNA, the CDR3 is TGTGCCAGCAGTACCACCACTCGGTCGAACACCGGGGAGCTGTTTTTT. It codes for CASSTTTRSNTGELFF.

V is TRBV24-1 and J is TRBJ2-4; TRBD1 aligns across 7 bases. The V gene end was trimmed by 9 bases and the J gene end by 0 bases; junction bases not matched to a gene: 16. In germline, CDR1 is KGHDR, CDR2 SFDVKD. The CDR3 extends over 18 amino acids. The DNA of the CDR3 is TGTGCCACCGTCGATGGGGACAGCCGAAGACTAGCCAAAAACATTCAGTACTTC. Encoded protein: CATVDGDSRRLAKNIQYF.

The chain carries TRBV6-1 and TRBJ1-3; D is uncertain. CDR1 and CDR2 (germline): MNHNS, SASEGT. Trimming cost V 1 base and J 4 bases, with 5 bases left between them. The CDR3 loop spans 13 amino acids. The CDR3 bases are TGTGCCAGCAGTGAAGAACTAGGAAACACCATATATTTT. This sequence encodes CASSEELGNTIYF.

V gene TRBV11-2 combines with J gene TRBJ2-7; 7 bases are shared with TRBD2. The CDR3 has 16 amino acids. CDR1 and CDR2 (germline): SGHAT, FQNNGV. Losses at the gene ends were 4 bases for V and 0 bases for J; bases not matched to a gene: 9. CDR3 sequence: CASSSLAGSSSYEQYF. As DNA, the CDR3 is TGTGCCAGCAGCTCTTTAGCGGGTTCGAGCTCCTACGAGCAGTACTTC.

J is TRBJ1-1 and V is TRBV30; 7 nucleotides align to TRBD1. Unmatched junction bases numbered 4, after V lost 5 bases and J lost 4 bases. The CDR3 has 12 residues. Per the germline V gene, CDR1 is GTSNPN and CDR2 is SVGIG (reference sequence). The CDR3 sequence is CAWVAGGTEAFF. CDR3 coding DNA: TGTGCCTGGGTTGCAGGGGGCACTGAAGCTTTCTTT.

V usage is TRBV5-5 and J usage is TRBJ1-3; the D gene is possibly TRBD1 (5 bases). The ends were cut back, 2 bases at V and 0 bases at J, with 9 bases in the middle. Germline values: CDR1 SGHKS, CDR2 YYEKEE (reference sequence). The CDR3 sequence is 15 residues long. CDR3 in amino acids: CASSFRGTSGNTIYF. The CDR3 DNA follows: TGTGCCAGCAGCTTCCGGGGGACCTCTGGAAACACCATATATTTT.

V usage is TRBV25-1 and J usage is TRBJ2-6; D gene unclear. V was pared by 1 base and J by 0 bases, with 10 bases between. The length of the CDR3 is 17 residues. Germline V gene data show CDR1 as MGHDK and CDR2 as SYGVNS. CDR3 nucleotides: TGTGCCAGCAGTGAATCAGGCAAACACTCTGGGGCCAACGTCCTGACTTTC. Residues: CASSESGKHSGANVLTF.

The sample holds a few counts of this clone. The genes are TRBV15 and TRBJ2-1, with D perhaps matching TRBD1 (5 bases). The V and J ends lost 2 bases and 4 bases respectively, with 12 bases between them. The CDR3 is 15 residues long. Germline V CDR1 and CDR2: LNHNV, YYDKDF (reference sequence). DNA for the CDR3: TGTGCCACCAGCAGACCCTCGCAGGGATACAATGAGCAGTTCTTC. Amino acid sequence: CATSRPSQGYNEQFF.

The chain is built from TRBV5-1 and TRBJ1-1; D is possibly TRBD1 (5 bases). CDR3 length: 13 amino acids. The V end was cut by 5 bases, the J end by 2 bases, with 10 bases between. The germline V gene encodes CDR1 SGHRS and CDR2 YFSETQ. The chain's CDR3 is CASREGFNTEAFF. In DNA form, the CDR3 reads TGCGCCAGCAGGGAGGGGTTTAACACTGAAGCTTTCTTT.

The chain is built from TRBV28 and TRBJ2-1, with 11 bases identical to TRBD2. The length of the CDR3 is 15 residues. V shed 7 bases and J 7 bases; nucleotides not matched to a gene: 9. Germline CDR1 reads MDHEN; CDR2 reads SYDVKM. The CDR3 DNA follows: TGTGCCAGCAAACTAGCGGGAGAAGTTTGGAATGAGCAGTTCTTC. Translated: CASKLAGEVWNEQFF. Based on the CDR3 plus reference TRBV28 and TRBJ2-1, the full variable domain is DVKVTQSSRYLVKRTGEKVFLECVQDMDHENMFWYRQDPGLGLRLIYFSYDVKMKEKGDIPEGYSVSREKKERFSLILESASTNQTSMYLCASKLAGEVWNEQFFGPGTRLTVL.

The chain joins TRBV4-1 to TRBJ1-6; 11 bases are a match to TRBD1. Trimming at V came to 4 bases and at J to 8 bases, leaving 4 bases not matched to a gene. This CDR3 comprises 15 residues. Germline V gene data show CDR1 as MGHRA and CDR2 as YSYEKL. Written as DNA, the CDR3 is TGCGCCAGCAGCCTACCGGGACAGGGGGATTCACCCCTCCACTTT. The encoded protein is CASSLPGQGDSPLHF.

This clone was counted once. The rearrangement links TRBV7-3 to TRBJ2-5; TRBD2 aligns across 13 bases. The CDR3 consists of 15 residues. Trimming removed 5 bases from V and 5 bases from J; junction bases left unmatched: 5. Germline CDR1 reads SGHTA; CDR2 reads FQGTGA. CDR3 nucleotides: TGTGCCAGCAGCAAGACTAGCGGGAGGTCCGAGACCCAGTACTTC. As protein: CASSKTSGRSETQYF. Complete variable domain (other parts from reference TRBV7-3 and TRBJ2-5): GAGVSQTPSNKVTEKGKYVELRCDPISGHTALYWYRQSLGQGPEFLIYFQGTGAADDSGLPNDRFFAVRPEGSVSTLKIQRTERGDSAVYLCASSKTSGRSETQYFGPGTRLLVL.

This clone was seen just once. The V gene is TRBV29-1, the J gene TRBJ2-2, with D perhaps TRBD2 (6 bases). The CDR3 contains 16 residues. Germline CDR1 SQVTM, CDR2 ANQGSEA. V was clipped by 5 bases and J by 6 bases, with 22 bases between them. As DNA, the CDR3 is TGCAGCGTTATGCCTGGGGGAGGCGGGGATCCCGGGGAGCTGTTTTTT. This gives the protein CSVMPGGGGDPGELFF.

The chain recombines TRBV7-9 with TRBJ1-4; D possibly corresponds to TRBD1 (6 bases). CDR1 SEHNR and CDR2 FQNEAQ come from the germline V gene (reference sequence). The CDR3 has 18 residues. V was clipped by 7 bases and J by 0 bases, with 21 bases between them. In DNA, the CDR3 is TGTGCCAGCACCCGAAGGGGGGGGCTGAAGGCAACTAATGAAAAACTGTTTTTT. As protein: CASTRRGGLKATNEKLFF.

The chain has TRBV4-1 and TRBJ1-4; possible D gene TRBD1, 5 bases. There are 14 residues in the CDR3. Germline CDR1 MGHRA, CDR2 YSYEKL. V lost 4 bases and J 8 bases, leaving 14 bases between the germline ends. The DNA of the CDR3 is TGCGCCAGCAGCCCGAGGCCGGGGGGGGAAAAACTGTTTTTT. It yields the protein CASSPRPGGEKLFF.

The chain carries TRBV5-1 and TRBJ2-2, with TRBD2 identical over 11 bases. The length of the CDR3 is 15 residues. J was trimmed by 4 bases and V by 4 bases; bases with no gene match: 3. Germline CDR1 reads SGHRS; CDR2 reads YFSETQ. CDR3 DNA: TGCGCCAGCAGCCTGGGACTAGCGGTCACCGGGGAGCTGTTTTTT. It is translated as CASSLGLAVTGELFF.

The CDR3 coding sequence is TGCGCCAGCAGCCAAGACAGGGCCCCGGGCTATGGCTACACCTTC. Protein product: CASSQDRAPGYGYTF. The chain employs TRBV4-3 and TRBJ1-2, with D possibly being TRBD1 (5 bases). This CDR3 has 15 amino acids. Trimming took 0 bases from V and 4 from J, leaving 12 bases between them. The germline gives CDR1 LGHNA, CDR2 YSLEER.

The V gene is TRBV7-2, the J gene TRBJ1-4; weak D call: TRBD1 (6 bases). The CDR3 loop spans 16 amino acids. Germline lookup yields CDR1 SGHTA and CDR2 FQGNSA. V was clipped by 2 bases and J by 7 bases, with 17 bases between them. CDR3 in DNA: TGTGCCAGCAGCTTAACACAGGGAGGGGGAAGTGAAAAACTGTTTTTT. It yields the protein CASSLTQGGGSEKLFF.

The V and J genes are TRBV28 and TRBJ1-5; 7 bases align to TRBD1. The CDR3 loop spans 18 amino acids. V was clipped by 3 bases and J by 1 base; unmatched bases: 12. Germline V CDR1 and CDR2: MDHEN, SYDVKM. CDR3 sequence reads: CASSLFRPTGSSNQPQHF. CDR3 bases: TGTGCCAGCAGTTTGTTCAGACCGACAGGGTCGAGCAATCAGCCCCAGCATTTT.

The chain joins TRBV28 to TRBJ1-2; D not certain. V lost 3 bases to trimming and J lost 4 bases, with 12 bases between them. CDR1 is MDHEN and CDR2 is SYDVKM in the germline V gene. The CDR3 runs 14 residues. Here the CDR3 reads CASSLRGYTYGYTF. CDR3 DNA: TGTGCCAGCAGTTTGCGAGGGTACACCTATGGCTACACCTTC.

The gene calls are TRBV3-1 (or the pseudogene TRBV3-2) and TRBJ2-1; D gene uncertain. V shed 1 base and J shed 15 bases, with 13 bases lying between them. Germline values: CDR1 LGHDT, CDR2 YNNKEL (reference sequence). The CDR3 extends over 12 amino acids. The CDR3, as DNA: TGTGCCAGCAGCCAAGGGAGTACTGTACCGTTCTTC. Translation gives CASSQGSTVPFF.

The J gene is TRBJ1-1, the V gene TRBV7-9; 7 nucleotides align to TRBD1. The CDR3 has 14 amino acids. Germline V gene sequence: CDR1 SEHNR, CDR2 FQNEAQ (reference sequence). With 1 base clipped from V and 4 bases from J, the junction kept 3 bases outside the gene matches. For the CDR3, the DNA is TGTGCCAGCAGCTTAGATACAGGGGTCACTGAAGCTTTCTTT. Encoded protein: CASSLDTGVTEAFF.

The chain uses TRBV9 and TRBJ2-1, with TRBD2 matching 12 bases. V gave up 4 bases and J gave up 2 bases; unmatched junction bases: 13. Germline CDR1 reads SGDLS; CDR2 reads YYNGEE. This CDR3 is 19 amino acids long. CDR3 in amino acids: CASSTQRGLAGGPYNEQFF. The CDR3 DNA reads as TGTGCCAGCAGCACCCAAAGAGGGCTAGCGGGAGGGCCCTACAATGAGCAGTTCTTC.

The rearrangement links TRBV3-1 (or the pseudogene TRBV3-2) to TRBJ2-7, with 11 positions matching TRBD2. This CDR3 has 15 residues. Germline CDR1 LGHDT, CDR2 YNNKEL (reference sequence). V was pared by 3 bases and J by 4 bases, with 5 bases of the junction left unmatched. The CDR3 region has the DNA TGTGCCAGCAGCCAGGCTAGCGGGAGGTGGTACGAGCAGTACTTC. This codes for CASSQASGRWYEQYF.

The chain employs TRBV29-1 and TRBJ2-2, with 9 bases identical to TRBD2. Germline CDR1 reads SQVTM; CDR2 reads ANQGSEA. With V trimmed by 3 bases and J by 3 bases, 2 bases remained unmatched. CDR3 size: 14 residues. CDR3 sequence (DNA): TGCAGCGTTGAGGCGGGAGGGGACACCGGGGAGCTGTTTTTT. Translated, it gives CSVEAGGDTGELFF.

The CDR3 spells CASSIEPQGNQPQHF. CDR3 in DNA: TGTGCCAGTAGTATAGAACCACAGGGAAATCAGCCCCAGCATTTT. V and J are TRBV19 and TRBJ1-5; maybe TRBD1 (6 bases). From germline, CDR1 is LNHDA and CDR2 SQIVND (reference sequence). The CDR3 runs 15 residues. The ends were cut back, 0 bases at V and 4 bases at J, with 10 bases in the middle.